The present TCR beta chain was sequenced within a study of control samples from healthy donors and cancer patients. Assay used: immunoSEQ multiplex PCR; TCRdb lists only in-frame clones, some missing. The sample consists of fewer than 200,000 clones, roughly 93% of them appearing once. The germline V gene has CDR1 SGDLS and CDR2 YYNGEE. Trimming took off 0 bases at V and 5 bases at J, with 12 bases between the two ends. The CDR3 spans 16 residues. This TCR was recovered from a woman aged 60-75 years in good health. The sequencing input was blood. The chain has TRBV9 and TRBJ1-6; possible D gene TRBD1, 5 bases. The DNA of the CDR3 is TGTGCCAGCAGCGTAGACGAGGGACGAAATAATTCACCCCTCCACTTT. Translated: CASSVDEGRNNSPLHF.